The clone carrying this T cell receptor (beta chain) was found a few times. The antigen remains unidentified. This sample was taken from a study of T cells after yellow fever vaccination. The study, taken as a whole, reports: Abundant clonotypes from the bulk population could get into FACS-sorted repertoires as contaminants. Detected again after the booster were most primary-vaccination clones, at 95% to 98% CD4 and 88% CD8. Peaking faster, on day 5 versus 15, the secondary response was nonetheless weaker.

Germline assignment: CDR1 LGHDT and CDR2 YNNKEL (reference sequence). The CDR3 extends over 22 amino acids. V lost 1 base, J lost 2 bases, and 33 bases lay in between. The 5'RACE template-switching step produced TCR cDNA and added a universal primer site and UMIs. One entry per CDR3 protein, called by TCRdb with MiXCR from the 5' RACE reads. Counted here are 450,000 to 650,000 distinct CDR3 sequences, approximately 15% occurring once; the ten biggest clones make up 11% to 15%. This TCR was sampled from a man younger than 40 who received the YFV17D yellow fever vaccine. V usage is TRBV3-1 and J usage is TRBJ2-7, with TRBD1 as a possible D gene (6 bases). The starting material was PBMCs, obtained on the day of the yellow fever booster vaccination. The CDR3 region has the DNA TGTGCCAGCAGCCAAGTCCCCGGGACATTCCCCTACGAGGGCGGAAGGGCCTACGAGCAGTACTTC. The encoded protein is CASSQVPGTFPYEGGRAYEQYF.